The T cell receptor beta chain described here comes from a study of CD8 T cells in Susac syndrome. This clonotype was detected once. When the RNA was reverse transcribed, random hexamers were used with an input of roughly 0.45 to 1 ug. TCRdb itself ran the immunoSEQ multiplex PCR reads through MiXCR, one entry per CDR3 protein. The data show approximately 220,000 distinct CDR3 sequences, approximately 90% seen once. V lost 0 bases, J lost 5 bases, and 11 bases lay in between. The CDR3 runs 14 residues. The V gene's germline CDR1 is MGHRA and CDR2 YSYEKL. Through negative isolation, CD4+ and CD8+ T cells were obtained, while TEMRA cells were enriched using FACS.

The chain links TRBV4-1 to TRBJ2-7; unclear D gene. The clonotype was recovered from a human donor with multiple sclerosis. The sample was CD8+ T cells from PBMCs. The CDR3 bases are TGCGCCAGCAGCCAAGATAGAACAGCAGACGAGCAGTACTTC. Its translation is CASSQDRTADEQYF.